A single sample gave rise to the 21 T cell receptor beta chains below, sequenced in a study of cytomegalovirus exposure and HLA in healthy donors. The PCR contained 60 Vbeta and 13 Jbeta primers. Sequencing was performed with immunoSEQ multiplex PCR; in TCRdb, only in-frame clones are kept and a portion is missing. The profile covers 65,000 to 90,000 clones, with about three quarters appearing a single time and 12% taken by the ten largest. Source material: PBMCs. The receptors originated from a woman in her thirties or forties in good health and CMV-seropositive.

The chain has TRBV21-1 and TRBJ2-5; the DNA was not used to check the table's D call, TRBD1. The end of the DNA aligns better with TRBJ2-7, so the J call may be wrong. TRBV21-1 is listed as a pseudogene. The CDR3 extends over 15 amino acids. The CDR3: CASSKLGTVSYEQYF. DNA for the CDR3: TGTGCCAGCAGCAAACTGGGGACAGTCTCCTACGAGCAGTACTTC.

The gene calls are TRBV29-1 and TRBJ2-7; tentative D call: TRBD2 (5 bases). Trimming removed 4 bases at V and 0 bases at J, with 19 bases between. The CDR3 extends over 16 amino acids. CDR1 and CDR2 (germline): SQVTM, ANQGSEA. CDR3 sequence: CSVVRTAGPSSYEQYF. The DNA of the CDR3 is TGCAGCGTTGTGCGTACGGCGGGCCCAAGCTCCTACGAGCAGTACTTC.

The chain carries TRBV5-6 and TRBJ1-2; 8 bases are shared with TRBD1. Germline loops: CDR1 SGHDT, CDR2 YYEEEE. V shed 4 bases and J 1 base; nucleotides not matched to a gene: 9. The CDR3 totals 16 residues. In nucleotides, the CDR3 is TGTGCCAGCAGCGAAGACAGGGGCGGGTATAACTATGGCTACACCTTC. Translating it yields CASSEDRGGYNYGYTF.

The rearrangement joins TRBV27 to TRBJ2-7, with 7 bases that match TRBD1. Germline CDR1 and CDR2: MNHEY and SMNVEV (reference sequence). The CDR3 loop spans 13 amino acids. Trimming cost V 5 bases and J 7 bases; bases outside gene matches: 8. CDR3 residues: CASSLRQGREQYF. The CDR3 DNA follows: TGTGCCAGCAGTCTCCGACAGGGTCGGGAGCAGTACTTC.

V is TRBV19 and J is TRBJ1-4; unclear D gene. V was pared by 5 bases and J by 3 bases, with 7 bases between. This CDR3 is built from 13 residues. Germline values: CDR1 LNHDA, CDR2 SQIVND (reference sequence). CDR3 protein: CASSVIANEKLFF. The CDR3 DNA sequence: TGTGCCAGTAGTGTCATAGCTAATGAAAAACTGTTTTTT.

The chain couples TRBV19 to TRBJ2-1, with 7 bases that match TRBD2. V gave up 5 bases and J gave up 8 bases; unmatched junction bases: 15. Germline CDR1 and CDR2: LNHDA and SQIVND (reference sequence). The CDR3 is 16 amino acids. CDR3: CASSHGGGGLGHEQFF. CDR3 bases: TGTGCCAGTAGTCACGGCGGGGGTGGACTAGGTCATGAGCAGTTCTTC.

CDR3 sequence: CASSALQVMNTEAFF. The CDR3 DNA follows: TGCGCCAGCAGTGCCCTACAGGTTATGAACACTGAAGCTTTCTTT. The chain carries TRBV10-2 and TRBJ1-1; weak D call: TRBD1 (5 bases). V was shortened by 4 bases and J by 0 bases, with 12 bases between the two germline ends. CDR3 size: 15 residues. Germline CDR1 is WSHSY and CDR2 is SAAADI.

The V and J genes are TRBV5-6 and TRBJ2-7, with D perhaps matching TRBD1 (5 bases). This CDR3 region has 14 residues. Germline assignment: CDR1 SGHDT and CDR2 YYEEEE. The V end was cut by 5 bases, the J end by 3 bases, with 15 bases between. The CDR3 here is CASRQDPFYYEQYF. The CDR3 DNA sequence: TGTGCCAGCAGACAGGACCCTTTTTACTACGAGCAGTACTTC.

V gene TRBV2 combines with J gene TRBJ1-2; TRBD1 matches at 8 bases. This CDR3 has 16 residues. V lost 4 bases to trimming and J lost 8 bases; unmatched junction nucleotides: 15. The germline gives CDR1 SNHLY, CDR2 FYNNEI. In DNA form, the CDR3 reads TGTGCCAGCAGTGTTGAGGAGACAGGGGTTGCGTTGGGCTACACCTTC. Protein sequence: CASSVEETGVALGYTF.

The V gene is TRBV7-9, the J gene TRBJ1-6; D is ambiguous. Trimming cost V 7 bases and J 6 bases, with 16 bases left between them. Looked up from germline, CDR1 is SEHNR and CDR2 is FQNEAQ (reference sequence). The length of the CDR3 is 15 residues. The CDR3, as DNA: TGTGCCAGCACCCTAAGCACTTTTTTTAATTCACCCCTCCACTTT. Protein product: CASTLSTFFNSPLHF.

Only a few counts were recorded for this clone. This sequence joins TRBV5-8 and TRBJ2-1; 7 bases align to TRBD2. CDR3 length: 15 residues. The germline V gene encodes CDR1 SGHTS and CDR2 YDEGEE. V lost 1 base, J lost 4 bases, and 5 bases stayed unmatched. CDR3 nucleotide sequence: TGTGCCAGCAGCTTGAGGCTAGCGGAATACAATGAGCAGTTCTTC. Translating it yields CASSLRLAEYNEQFF.

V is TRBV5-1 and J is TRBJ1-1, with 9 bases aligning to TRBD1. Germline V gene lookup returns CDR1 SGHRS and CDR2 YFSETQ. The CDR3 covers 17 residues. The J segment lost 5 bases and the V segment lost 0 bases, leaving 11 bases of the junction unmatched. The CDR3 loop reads CASSLAFYGTGRTEAFF. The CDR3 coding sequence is TGCGCCAGCAGCTTGGCCTTCTATGGGACAGGGAGGACTGAAGCTTTCTTT.

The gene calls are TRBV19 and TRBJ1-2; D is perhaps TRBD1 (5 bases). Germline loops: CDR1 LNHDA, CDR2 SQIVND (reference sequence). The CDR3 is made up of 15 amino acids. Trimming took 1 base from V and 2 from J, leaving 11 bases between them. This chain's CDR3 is CASSIVGTQNYGYTF. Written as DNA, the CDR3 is TGTGCCAGTAGTATAGTAGGGACTCAAAACTATGGCTACACCTTC.

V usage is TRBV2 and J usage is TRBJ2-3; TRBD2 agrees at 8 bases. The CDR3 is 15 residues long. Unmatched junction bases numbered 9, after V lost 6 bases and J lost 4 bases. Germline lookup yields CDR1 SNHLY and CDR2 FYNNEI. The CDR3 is CASRRDIAGPDTQYF. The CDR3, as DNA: TGTGCCAGCAGAAGGGACATAGCGGGACCAGATACGCAGTATTTT.

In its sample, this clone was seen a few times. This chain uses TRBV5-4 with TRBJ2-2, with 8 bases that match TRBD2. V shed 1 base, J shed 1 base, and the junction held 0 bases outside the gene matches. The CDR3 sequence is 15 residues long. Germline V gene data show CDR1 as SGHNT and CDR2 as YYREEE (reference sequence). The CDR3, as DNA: TGTGCCAGCAGCTTGCTAGCGGGGAACACCGGGGAGCTGTTTTTT. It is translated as CASSLLAGNTGELFF.

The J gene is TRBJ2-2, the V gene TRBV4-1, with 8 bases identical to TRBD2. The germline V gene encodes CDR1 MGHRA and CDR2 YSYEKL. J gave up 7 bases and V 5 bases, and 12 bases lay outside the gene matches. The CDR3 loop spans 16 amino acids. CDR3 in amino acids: CASSIRAGGGGGELFF. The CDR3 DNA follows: TGCGCCAGCAGCATACGGGCGGGGGGCGGGGGCGGGGAGCTGTTTTTT.

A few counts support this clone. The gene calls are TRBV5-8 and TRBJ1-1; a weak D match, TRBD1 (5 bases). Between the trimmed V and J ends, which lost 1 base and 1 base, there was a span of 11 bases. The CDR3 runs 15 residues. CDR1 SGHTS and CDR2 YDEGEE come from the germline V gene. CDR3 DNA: TGTGCCAGCAGCTTGAATGCAGGGTGGAACACTGAAGCTTTCTTT. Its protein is CASSLNAGWNTEAFF.

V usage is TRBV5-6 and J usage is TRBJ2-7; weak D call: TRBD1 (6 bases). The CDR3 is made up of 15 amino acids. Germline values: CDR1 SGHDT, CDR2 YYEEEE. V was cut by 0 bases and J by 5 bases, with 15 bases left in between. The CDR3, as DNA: TGTGCCAGCAGCTTGGACGGGACAACCAGGGACGAGCAGTACTTC. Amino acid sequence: CASSLDGTTRDEQYF.

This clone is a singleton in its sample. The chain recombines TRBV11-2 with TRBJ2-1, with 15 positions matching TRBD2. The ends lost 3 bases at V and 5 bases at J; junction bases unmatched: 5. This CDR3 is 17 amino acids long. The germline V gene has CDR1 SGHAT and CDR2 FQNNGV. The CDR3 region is CASSFGTSGGPNNEQFF. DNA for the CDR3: TGTGCCAGCAGCTTCGGGACTAGCGGGGGGCCAAACAATGAGCAGTTCTTC.

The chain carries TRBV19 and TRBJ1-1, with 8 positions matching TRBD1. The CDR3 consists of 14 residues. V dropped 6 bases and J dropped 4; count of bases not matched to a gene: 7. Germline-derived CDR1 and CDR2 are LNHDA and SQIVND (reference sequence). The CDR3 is CASSLLTGGTEAFF. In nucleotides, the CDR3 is TGTGCCAGTAGCCTTCTCACAGGGGGCACTGAAGCTTTCTTT.

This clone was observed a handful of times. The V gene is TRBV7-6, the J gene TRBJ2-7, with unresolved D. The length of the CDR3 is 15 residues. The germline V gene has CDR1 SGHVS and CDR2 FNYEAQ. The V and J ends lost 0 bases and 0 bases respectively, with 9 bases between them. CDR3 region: CASSLAEPGSYEQYF. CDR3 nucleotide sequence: TGTGCCAGCAGCTTAGCCGAGCCAGGCTCCTACGAGCAGTACTTC.